The 28 T cell receptor beta chains in this list originate from one sample, sequenced in a study of blood T cell repertoires in COVID-19. Libraries were prepared by immunoSEQ multiplex PCR; TCRdb keeps only in-frame clonotypes and omits some of them. In the table there are about 30,000 clones, about 87% of which are singletons. The sequenced material came from peripheral blood. The receptors here all came from a man aged 55-75 years with active COVID-19.

The genes are TRBV18 and TRBJ1-4; 9 bases line up with TRBD1. Looked up from germline, CDR1 is KGHSH and CDR2 is LQKENI. This CDR3 has 17 residues. Unmatched junction bases numbered 9, after V lost 3 bases and J lost 4 bases. The CDR3 is CASSPDYSTGGNEKLFF. The DNA for the CDR3 is TGTGCCAGCTCACCGGACTACTCGACAGGGGGTAATGAAAAACTGTTTTTT.

The chain uses TRBV21-1 and TRBJ2-7; whether TRBD1, the table's D call, matches the DNA was not checked. TRBV21-1 is a known pseudogene. This CDR3 comprises 19 residues. CDR3: CASSKPGQETFCPLYEQYF. CDR3 coding DNA: TGTGCCAGCAGCAAACCGGGACAGGAAACTTTCTGCCCCTTATACGAGCAGTACTTC.

The chain has TRBV5-1 and TRBJ2-1; 7 bases agree with TRBD2. V shed 5 bases, J shed 0 bases, and the junction held 11 bases outside the gene matches. CDR1 is SGHRS and CDR2 is YFSETQ in the germline V gene. The CDR3 runs to 17 residues. CDR3 DNA sequence: TGCGCCAGCAGAGGAGGGTCTGGCGGGAGCTCCTACAATGAGCAGTTCTTC. It is translated as CASRGGSGGSSYNEQFF.

The chain has TRBV11-2 and TRBJ2-5; 12 bases map to TRBD2. Per the germline V gene, CDR1 is SGHAT and CDR2 is FQNNGV. V was clipped by 4 bases and J by 5 bases; unmatched bases: 8. CDR3 size: 16 residues. CDR3 in amino acids: CASSSRTSGIVETQYF. As DNA, the CDR3 is TGTGCCAGCAGCTCCCGGACTAGCGGGATTGTGGAGACCCAGTACTTC.

CDR3: CASASTQGYGYTF. Here the CDR3 DNA reads TGTGCCAGTGCCTCGACACAGGGATATGGCTACACCTTC. The chain joins TRBV6-5 to TRBJ1-2; perhaps TRBD1 as D (6 bases). Germline V CDR1 and CDR2: MNHEY, SVGAGI. Deletions cut 9 bases from V and 5 bases from J, with 16 bases between. The CDR3 contains 13 residues.

The V gene is TRBV28, the J gene TRBJ1-3; D perhaps matches TRBD1 (6 bases). Germline CDR1 and CDR2: MDHEN and SYDVKM. CDR3 length equals 16 residues. Trimming cost V 6 bases and J 4 bases, with 19 bases left between them. CDR3 protein: CASSLGQGTFGNTIYF. In DNA, the CDR3 is TGTGCCAGCAGCCTCGGGCAGGGGACATTCGGAAACACCATATATTTT.

The chain recombines TRBV4-1 with TRBJ2-1; D call uncertain. The CDR3 loop spans 13 amino acids. In germline, CDR1 is MGHRA, CDR2 YSYEKL. V dropped 1 base and J dropped 4 bases, with 5 bases sitting between them. CDR3 protein: CASSQVQYNEQFF. In DNA, the CDR3 is TGCGCCAGCAGCCAAGTACAGTACAATGAGCAGTTCTTC.

V is TRBV6-6 and J is TRBJ2-7; 7 bases fit TRBD1. CDR3 length: 13 residues. V lost 6 bases, J lost 5 bases, and 7 bases stayed unmatched. Germline values: CDR1 MNHNY, CDR2 SVGAGI (reference sequence). CDR3 bases: TGTGCCAGCAGGCCCGACAGGGTGCACGAGCAGTACTTC. Translation gives CASRPDRVHEQYF.

This chain links TRBV18 with TRBJ1-2; TRBD1 is a possible D gene (6 bases). Germline V gives CDR1 KGHSH, CDR2 LQKENI. V lost 4 bases and J lost 6, with 9 bases in between. The CDR3 is 12 residues long. The CDR3 bases are TGTGCCAGCTCACGGGGGCTTAATGGCTACACCTTC. The encoded protein is CASSRGLNGYTF. Complete variable domain (other parts from reference TRBV18 and TRBJ1-2): NAGVMQNPRHLVRRRGQEARLRCSPMKGHSHVYWYRQLPEEGLKFMVYLQKENIIDESGMPKERFSAEFPKEGPSILRIQQVVRGDSAAYFCASSRGLNGYTFGSGTRLTVV.

The chain has TRBV19 and TRBJ2-2, with D unclear. Trimming shortened V by 4 bases and J by 10 bases, and 10 bases separated the two germline ends. The CDR3 has 12 residues. Germline-derived CDR1 and CDR2 are LNHDA and SQIVND (reference sequence). The CDR3: CASSTTTMELFF. The CDR3 bases are TGTGCCAGTAGTACCACAACGATGGAGCTGTTTTTT.

J is TRBJ1-6 and V is TRBV3-1 (or the pseudogene TRBV3-2), with no clear D. The germline V and J ends were trimmed by 2 bases and 5 bases, with 13 bases remaining between them. This CDR3 contains 16 residues. Germline-derived CDR1 and CDR2 are LGHDT and YNNKEL (reference sequence). The CDR3 spells CASSQYTGPNNSPLHF. The CDR3 bases are TGTGCCAGCAGCCAATATACTGGTCCAAATAATTCACCCCTCCACTTT.

The chain couples TRBV19 to TRBJ2-1; TRBD2 agrees at 8 bases. Per germline, CDR1 LNHDA and CDR2 SQIVND (reference sequence). The CDR3 runs 16 residues. J gave up 4 bases and V 6 bases, and 11 bases lay outside the gene matches. The CDR3 DNA reads TGTGCCAGTAGGTCTCGGCGAGCGGGAGCATACAATGAGCAGTTCTTC. Translated: CASRSRRAGAYNEQFF.

This CDR3 reads CASSLRDIYNSPLHF. The CDR3 nucleotides are TGTGCCAGCAGCCTCCGGGACATCTATAATTCACCCCTCCACTTT. The chain joins TRBV3-1 (or the pseudogene TRBV3-2) to TRBJ1-6; possibly TRBD1 for D (6 bases). Per germline, CDR1 LGHDT and CDR2 YNNKEL (reference sequence). The CDR3 is made up of 15 amino acids. The V end was cut by 4 bases, the J end by 3 bases, with 10 bases between.

The CDR3 reads CASSFERKSSYEQYF. The DNA of the CDR3 is TGTGCCAGCAGTTTCGAGCGGAAGAGCTCCTACGAGCAGTACTTC. V usage is TRBV28 and J usage is TRBJ2-7, with TRBD2 as a possible D gene (5 bases). This CDR3 spans 15 amino acids. Trimming left V 3 bases short and J 0 bases short, with 12 bases between. The germline CDR1 and CDR2 sequences are MDHEN and SYDVKM. The full variable domain, with the rest looked up from reference TRBV28 and TRBJ2-7, is DVKVTQSSRYLVKRTGEKVFLECVQDMDHENMFWYRQDPGLGLRLIYFSYDVKMKEKGDIPEGYSVSREKKERFSLILESASTNQTSMYLCASSFERKSSYEQYFGPGTRLTVT.

This clone was seen only once. The rearrangement links TRBV7-3 to TRBJ1-1; TRBD1 matches at 12 bases. The CDR3 consists of 16 residues. Germline trimming cut 2 bases from V and 7 bases from J; bases unmatched to any gene: 8. The germline V gene encodes CDR1 SGHTA and CDR2 FQGTGA. The CDR3 DNA reads as TGTGCCAGCAGCTTATCCGGGACAGGGGGCTTTGGTGAAGCTTTCTTT. This codes for CASSLSGTGGFGEAFF.

The rearrangement links TRBV2 to TRBJ2-5; D possibly uses TRBD1 or TRBD2 (6 bases each). Germline assignment: CDR1 SNHLY and CDR2 FYNNEI. The CDR3 contains 15 residues. Trimming pared 5 bases from V and 5 bases from J, leaving 18 bases between. In DNA form, the CDR3 reads TGTGCCAGCAGTAAAGACAGGAGGGGTTGGGAGACCCAGTACTTC. As protein: CASSKDRRGWETQYF.

With respect to this clone: An end of the junction does not agree with germline; a read error may underlie this. The J gene is TRBJ2-1, the V gene TRBV7-2, with TRBD2 identical over 11 bases. CDR1 and CDR2 from the germline V gene are SGHTA and FQGNSA. The CDR3 totals 12 residues. CDR3 sequence (DNA): TGTGCCAGCAGCGCCGGGACTAGCGGCGGGCTCTTC. Translation: CASSAGTSGGLF.

This sequence joins TRBV7-6 and TRBJ2-1, with 11 bases matching TRBD2. The CDR3 is 18 residues long. Germline CDR1 and CDR2: SGHVS and FNYEAQ. Trimming took 1 base from V and 2 from J; bases not matched to a gene: 7. DNA of the CDR3: TGTGCCAGCAGCTTAGGGGTAGGGACTAGCGGACCCTACAATGAGCAGTTCTTC. Amino acid sequence: CASSLGVGTSGPYNEQFF. Full variable domain (outside the CDR3, taken from reference TRBV7-6 and TRBJ2-1): GAGVSQSPRYKVTKRGQDVALRCDPISGHVSLYWYRQALGQGPEFLTYFNYEAQQDKSGLPNDRFSAERPEGSISTLTIQRTEQRDSAMYRCASSLGVGTSGPYNEQFFGPGTRLTVL.

Only a few counts were recorded for this clone. The chain employs TRBV11-3 and TRBJ2-7, with D tentatively TRBD2 (6 bases). This CDR3 region has 13 residues. Trimming took 1 base from V and 6 from J, leaving 10 bases between them. CDR1 is SGHNT, CDR2 YENEEA, per germline. The CDR3, as DNA: TGTGCCAGCAGCTTAGTGCGGGATGGCGAGCAGTACTTC. This codes for CASSLVRDGEQYF.

The rearrangement uses TRBV9 and TRBJ2-1; no firm D call. This CDR3 region has 12 residues. CDR1 is SGDLS and CDR2 is YYNGEE in the germline V gene. V was shortened by 4 bases and J by 10 bases, with 12 bases between the two germline ends. CDR3 nucleotides: TGTGCCAGCAGCCCTCAGTTTGAAGAGCAGTTCTTC. As protein: CASSPQFEEQFF.

This clone was seen a few times. This chain joins TRBV9 and TRBJ2-1; TRBD2 agrees at 12 bases. CDR1 and CDR2 (germline): SGDLS, YYNGEE. The CDR3 extends over 19 amino acids. The V gene end was trimmed by 0 bases and the J gene end by 9 bases; junction bases not matched to a gene: 16. CDR3 in DNA: TGTGCCAGCAGCGTAGGGCAGCCGGGACTAGCGGGCCCAAGGGGTGAGCAGTTCTTC. Protein: CASSVGQPGLAGPRGEQFF. Using reference TRBV9 and TRBJ2-1 for the parts outside the CDR3, the full variable domain is DSGVTQTPKHLITATGQRVTLRCSPRSGDLSVYWYQQSLDQGLQFLIQYYNGEERAKGNILERFSAQQFPDLHSELNLSSLELGDSALYFCASSVGQPGLAGPRGEQFFGPGTRLTVL.

This clone is judged medium-sized (0.01 to 0.1%). This sequence joins TRBV5-1 and TRBJ1-3; D may be TRBD1 (5 bases). The V and J ends lost 0 bases and 0 bases respectively, with 7 bases between them. In germline, CDR1 is SGHRS, CDR2 YFSETQ. The CDR3 contains 15 residues. CDR3: CASSLGGGSGNTIYF. The CDR3 DNA is TGCGCCAGCAGCTTGGGCGGGGGCTCTGGAAACACCATATATTTT.

V gene TRBV9 combines with J gene TRBJ2-1; a possible D gene is TRBD2 (5 bases). The CDR3 has 11 residues. Trimming pared 2 bases from V and 9 bases from J, leaving 6 bases between. Germline V lookup: CDR1 SGDLS, CDR2 YYNGEE. CDR3 residues: CASSVEGEQFF. DNA for the CDR3: TGTGCCAGCAGCGTCGAGGGTGAGCAGTTCTTC.

This chain joins TRBV5-1 and TRBJ2-5, with TRBD1 matching over 10 bases. Germline CDR1 reads SGHRS; CDR2 reads YFSETQ. The V segment lost 5 bases and the J segment 2 bases; nucleotides outside the gene matches: 6. The CDR3 has 15 amino acids. CDR3 loop: CASRATGGLQETQYF. CDR3 bases: TGCGCCAGCAGGGCGACAGGGGGCTTACAAGAGACCCAGTACTTC.

This clone was counted a few times. CDR3 sequence: CASSRTGSSIFYNEQFF. The CDR3 DNA sequence: TGTGCCAGCAGTCGAACAGGGTCCTCCATATTTTACAATGAGCAGTTCTTC. The rearrangement uses TRBV27 and TRBJ2-1; a possible D gene is TRBD1 (6 bases). Trimming cost V 5 bases and J 4 bases, with 21 bases left between them. CDR3 length equals 17 residues. The V gene's germline CDR1 is MNHEY and CDR2 SMNVEV (reference sequence).

This chain links TRBV5-1 with TRBJ2-6; perhaps TRBD1 as D (6 bases). Germline-derived CDR1 and CDR2 are SGHRS and YFSETQ. CDR3 length: 21 amino acids. V was cut by 4 bases and J by 3 bases, with 29 bases left in between. The CDR3 reads CASSHYRALGPIMRGANVLTF. The CDR3 nucleotides read TGCGCCAGCAGCCATTACAGGGCCCTAGGCCCCATAATGCGTGGGGCCAACGTCCTGACTTTC.

V gene TRBV7-6 combines with J gene TRBJ2-7; 8 bases agree with TRBD1. V lost 4 bases, J lost 3 bases, and 8 bases stayed unmatched. The CDR3 loop spans 15 amino acids. Germline V CDR1 and CDR2: SGHVS, FNYEAQ. The CDR3 sequence is CASSSRQGTFYEQYF. The CDR3 region has the DNA TGTGCCAGCAGCTCCCGACAGGGGACTTTCTACGAGCAGTACTTC.

V usage is TRBV27 and J usage is TRBJ1-2, with D possibly TRBD1 on 5 matching bases. Per the germline V gene, CDR1 is MNHEY and CDR2 is SMNVEV (reference sequence). Trimming took off 0 bases at V and 4 bases at J, with 12 bases between the two ends. This CDR3 comprises 15 residues. The CDR3 here is CASSLSSGAGYGYTF. The CDR3 coding sequence is TGTGCCAGCAGTTTATCGTCTGGGGCTGGCTATGGCTACACCTTC.